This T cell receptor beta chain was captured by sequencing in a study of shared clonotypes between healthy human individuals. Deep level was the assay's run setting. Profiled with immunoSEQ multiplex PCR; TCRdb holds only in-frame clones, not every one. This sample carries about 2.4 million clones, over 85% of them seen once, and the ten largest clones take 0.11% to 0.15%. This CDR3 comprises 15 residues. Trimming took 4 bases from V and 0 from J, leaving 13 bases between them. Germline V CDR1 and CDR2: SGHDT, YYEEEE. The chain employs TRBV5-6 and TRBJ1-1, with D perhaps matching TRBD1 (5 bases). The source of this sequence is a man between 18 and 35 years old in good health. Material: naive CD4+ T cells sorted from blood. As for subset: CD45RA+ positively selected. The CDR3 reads CASSPMTVVNTEAFF. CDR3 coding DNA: TGTGCCAGCAGCCCTATGACAGTGGTGAACACTGAAGCTTTCTTT.